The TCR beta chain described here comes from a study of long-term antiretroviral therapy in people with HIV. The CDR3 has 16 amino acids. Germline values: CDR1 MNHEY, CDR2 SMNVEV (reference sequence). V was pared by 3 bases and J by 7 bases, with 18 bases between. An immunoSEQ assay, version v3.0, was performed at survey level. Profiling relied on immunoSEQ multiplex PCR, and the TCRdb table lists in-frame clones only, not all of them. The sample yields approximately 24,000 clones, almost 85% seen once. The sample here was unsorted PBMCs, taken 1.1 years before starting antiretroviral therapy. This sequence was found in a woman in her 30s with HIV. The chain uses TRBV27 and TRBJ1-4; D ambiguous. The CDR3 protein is CASSFRRGREGEKLFF. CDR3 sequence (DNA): TGTGCCAGCAGTTTCCGCCGGGGAAGGGAGGGTGAAAAACTGTTTTTT.